Following are 10 T cell receptor beta chains from one sample sequenced in a study of memory CD4+ T cells and cytomegalovirus serostatus. TCRdb's table, derived via immunoSEQ multiplex PCR, lists solely in-frame clones and lacks some. Of about 59,000 clones listed, about 81% are singletons. Single viable CD3+CD4+CD8-CD45RO+ cells were sorted as the memory CD4+ T cells. The sequencing input was memory CD4+ T cells from blood. The receptor set was obtained from an adult in good health and CMV-seronegative.

The CDR3, as DNA: TGTGCCAGCACCCCGACTAGTTGGGACGCCGGGGAGCTGTTTTTT. Its translation: CASTPTSWDAGELFF. The rearrangement joins TRBV9 to TRBJ2-2; a weak D match, TRBD2 (6 bases). The V and J ends lost 6 bases and 6 bases respectively, with 18 bases between them. Germline V lookup: CDR1 SGDLS, CDR2 YYNGEE. This CDR3 is 15 amino acids long.

This clone came up a few times. This chain uses TRBV29-1 with TRBJ2-7, with a possible D match to TRBD1 (7 bases). This CDR3 has 14 amino acids. V gave up 7 bases and J gave up 6 bases, with 22 bases separating them. CDR1 SQVTM and CDR2 ANQGSEA come from the germline V gene. In DNA, the CDR3 is TGCAGCGCCCTCCCCGGAGGGGGCAAGGCCGAGCAGTACTTC. Amino acids: CSALPGGGKAEQYF.

The chain recombines TRBV5-5 with TRBJ2-7; D is possibly TRBD1 (5 bases). The CDR3 contains 15 residues. The V end was cut by 0 bases, the J end by 3 bases, with 13 bases between. CDR1 is SGHKS, CDR2 YYEKEE, per germline (reference sequence). The CDR3: CASSLAWGTVYEQYF. CDR3 nucleotide sequence: TGTGCCAGCAGCTTGGCATGGGGCACGGTCTACGAGCAGTACTTC.

V is TRBV5-1 and J is TRBJ1-1, with 9 bases lining up with TRBD1. V shed 0 bases and J 5 bases; nucleotides not matched to a gene: 2. Germline values: CDR1 SGHRS, CDR2 YFSETQ. The CDR3 covers 14 residues. DNA of the CDR3: TGCGCCAGCAGCTTGGACAGGGGGCAGACTGAAGCTTTCTTT. This codes for CASSLDRGQTEAFF.

V gene TRBV11-2 combines with J gene TRBJ1-1; D unresolved. V lost 0 bases, J lost 11 bases, and 13 bases lay in between. This CDR3 has 13 amino acids. Germline assignment: CDR1 SGHAT and CDR2 FQNNGV. The CDR3 loop is CASSLDPESWAFF. The CDR3 DNA reads as TGTGCCAGCAGCTTAGATCCGGAGAGCTGGGCTTTCTTT.

The rearrangement links TRBV7-3 to TRBJ2-2; unclear D gene. This CDR3 spans 14 amino acids. Trimming cost V 4 bases and J 1 base, with 7 bases left between them. The germline V gene encodes CDR1 SGHTA and CDR2 FQGTGA. CDR3 residues: CASSSRGNTGELFF. Here the CDR3 DNA reads TGTGCCAGCAGCTCCCGAGGGAACACCGGGGAGCTGTTTTTT.

This clone is a singleton in its sample. The CDR3 sequence: CASSTSTGPGAFF. CDR3 nucleotide sequence: TGTGCCAGCAGCACTTCAACAGGGCCGGGAGCTTTCTTT. The chain has TRBV7-2 and TRBJ1-1, with D possibly being TRBD1 (6 bases). This CDR3 spans 13 amino acids. The V gene lost 5 bases and the J gene lost 10 bases, with 17 bases spanning the gap. Germline V gene lookup returns CDR1 SGHTA and CDR2 FQGNSA. Full variable domain (outside the CDR3, taken from reference TRBV7-2 and TRBJ1-1): GAGVSQSPSNKVTEKGKDVELRCDPISGHTALYWYRQSLGQGLEFLIYFQGNSAPDKSGLPSDRFSAERTGGSVSTLTIQRTQQEDSAVYLCASSTSTGPGAFFGQGTRLTVV.

The rearrangement uses TRBV2 and TRBJ2-1; no clear D gene. The germline gives CDR1 SNHLY, CDR2 FYNNEI. This CDR3 region has 16 residues. Trimming took 2 bases from V and 0 from J, leaving 11 bases between them. The DNA of the CDR3 is TGTGCCAGCAGTGAAAGGAGCCCCTACTCCTACAATGAGCAGTTCTTC. This translates into CASSERSPYSYNEQFF.

This clone was detected only a few times. The chain joins TRBV2 to TRBJ1-5; D unclear. This CDR3 spans 14 amino acids. Germline V gene lookup returns CDR1 SNHLY and CDR2 FYNNEI. V shed 5 bases and J shed 3 bases, with 11 bases lying between them. The CDR3 protein is CASSPDGHNQPQHF. The CDR3 bases are TGTGCCAGCAGTCCGGACGGCCACAATCAGCCCCAGCATTTT.

J is TRBJ2-4 and V is TRBV30; either TRBD1 or TRBD2 may supply D (6 bases each). CDR3 length: 19 amino acids. The V end was cut by 1 base, the J end by 5 bases, with 27 bases between. In germline, CDR1 is GTSNPN, CDR2 SVGIG (reference sequence). The CDR3 is CAWSAGGGWDGSRENIQYF. The CDR3 DNA sequence: TGTGCCTGGAGTGCAGGAGGGGGTTGGGACGGGAGTAGGGAAAACATTCAGTACTTC.